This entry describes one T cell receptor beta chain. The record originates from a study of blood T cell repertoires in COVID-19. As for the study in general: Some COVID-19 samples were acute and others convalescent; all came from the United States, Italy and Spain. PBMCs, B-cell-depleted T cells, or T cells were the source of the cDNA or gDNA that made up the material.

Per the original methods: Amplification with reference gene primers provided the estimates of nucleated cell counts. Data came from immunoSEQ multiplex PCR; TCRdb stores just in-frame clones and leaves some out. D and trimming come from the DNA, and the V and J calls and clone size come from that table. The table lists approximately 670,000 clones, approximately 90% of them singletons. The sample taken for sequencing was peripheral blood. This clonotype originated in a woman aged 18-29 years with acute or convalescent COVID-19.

CDR3 nucleotides: TGTGCCACGGGGGGGTTCGTGAGGGAGCAGTACTTC. This translates into CATGGFVREQYF. V is TRBV10-3 and J is TRBJ2-7; TRBD2 agrees at 8 bases. With 10 bases clipped from V and 7 bases from J, the junction kept 9 bases outside the gene matches. The CDR3 extends over 12 amino acids. The germline V gene has CDR1 ENHRY and CDR2 SYGVKD.